The 8 T cell receptor beta chains presented below share a single source sample, sequenced in a study of blood T cell repertoires in COVID-19. Generated by immunoSEQ multiplex PCR, the TCRdb table keeps only in-frame clones and is missing some. The data contain over 100,000 clones, about 91% of them singletons. The sample consisted of peripheral blood. The receptors originated from a man aged 50-59 years with acute or convalescent COVID-19.

The genes are TRBV3-1 (or the pseudogene TRBV3-2) and TRBJ1-6, with a weak D call TRBD1 (5 bases). Per the germline V gene, CDR1 is LGHDT and CDR2 is YNNKEL (reference sequence). The CDR3 runs to 14 residues. V gave up 1 base and J gave up 6 bases, with 7 bases separating them. The CDR3 DNA is TGTGCCAGCAGCCAAGGGGGGGTTAATTCACCCCTCCACTTT. Its translation is CASSQGGVNSPLHF.

The chain has TRBV7-9 and TRBJ1-4; maybe TRBD1 (6 bases). Per germline, CDR1 SEHNR and CDR2 FQNEAQ (reference sequence). V dropped 5 bases and J dropped 10 bases, with 17 bases sitting between them. There are 14 residues in the CDR3. CDR3 amino acids: CASSPGQPTGKLFF. DNA for the CDR3: TGTGCCAGCAGCCCCGGACAGCCGACTGGAAAACTGTTTTTT.

Regarding this clone: Other DNA sequences within the sample encode an identical CDR3. The chain is built from TRBV5-1 and TRBJ2-3, with 7 bases aligning to TRBD1. Germline CDR1 is SGHRS and CDR2 is YFSETQ. Trimming cost V 2 bases and J 0 bases; bases outside gene matches: 0. CDR3 size: 14 residues. The CDR3 DNA is TGCGCCAGCAGCTTAGGGGGCAGCACAGATACGCAGTATTTT. Translated, it gives CASSLGGSTDTQYF.

Written as DNA, the CDR3 is TGTGCCAGCAGCTTTAAACAGGGCGCGGGCTATGGCTACACCTTC. Its protein is CASSFKQGAGYGYTF. The V gene is TRBV5-4, the J gene TRBJ1-2, with D tentatively TRBD1 (6 bases). Between the trimmed V and J ends, which lost 2 bases and 4 bases, there was a span of 15 bases. Germline-derived CDR1 and CDR2 are SGHNT and YYREEE (reference sequence). The CDR3 has 15 amino acids.

The rearrangement uses TRBV5-6 and TRBJ1-1; tentatively, D is TRBD1 (5 bases). The CDR3 consists of 13 residues. V lost 3 bases and J 8 bases, leaving 14 bases between the germline ends. Germline values: CDR1 SGHDT, CDR2 YYEEEE. The CDR3 reads CASSYGWGAEAFF. The CDR3 DNA reads TGTGCCAGCAGCTACGGATGGGGCGCAGAAGCTTTCTTT.

CDR3 sequence: CASSFGGRGGQGEQYF. As DNA, the CDR3 is TGCGCCAGCAGCTTCGGCGGGCGGGGGGGCCAAGGGGAGCAGTACTTC. This sequence joins TRBV5-1 and TRBJ2-7; 9 positions agree with TRBD2. Germline assignment: CDR1 SGHRS and CDR2 YFSETQ. J was trimmed by 7 bases and V by 2 bases; bases with no gene match: 13. The CDR3 extends over 16 amino acids.

The table lists this clone with a count of one. The J gene is TRBJ2-2, the V gene TRBV18; 13 bases are shared with TRBD2. The length of the CDR3 is 16 residues. V trimming: 6 bases; J trimming: 5 bases; junction bases outside the gene matches: 6. CDR1 is KGHSH, CDR2 LQKENI, per germline. The CDR3 DNA reads TGTGCCAGCTCCGGACTAGCGGGAGTGGGGACCGGGGAGCTGTTTTTT. Translation: CASSGLAGVGTGELFF.

This chain links TRBV5-4 with TRBJ1-3; D remains unclear. V dropped 4 bases and J dropped 0 bases, with 11 bases sitting between them. Germline V gives CDR1 SGHNT, CDR2 YYREEE (reference sequence). This CDR3 region has 15 residues. The DNA of the CDR3 is TGTGCCAGCAGCAGCCCGGGGAACTCTGGAAACACCATATATTTT. This translates into CASSSPGNSGNTIYF. Drawing the rest from reference TRBV5-4 and TRBJ1-3, the complete variable domain is ETGVTQSPTHLIKTRGQQVTLRCSSQSGHNTVSWYQQALGQGPQFIFQYYREEENGRGNFPPRFSGLQFPNYSSELNVNALELDDSALYLCASSSPGNSGNTIYFGEGSWLTVV.